The T cell receptor (beta chain) under discussion was sequenced for a study of regulatory T cells. Germline V gives CDR1 WSHSY, CDR2 SAAADI. V was pared by 9 bases and J by 4 bases, with 16 bases between. The CDR3 loop spans 13 amino acids. The primer mix had 52 TRBV and 13 TRBJ primers. Sequenced by immunoSEQ multiplex PCR; TCRdb stores in-frame clones only, minus some. The sample has 20,000 to 25,000 clones, roughly 90% seen once. About this clone itself: Its target is unknown.

Every patient with CD3G deficiency had evidence of autoimmunity. CD4+ cells were sorted into CD25-high CD127-low regulatory cells and CD25-low CD127-high conventional cells. Study-wide results and caveats: Hydrophobic residues at CDR3 positions 6 and 7 were enriched in conventional CD4+ T cells of CD3G-deficient patients. Regulatory T cells showed the strongest V-J pair restriction and V/J gene skewing among patient repertoires.

Sample: conventional CD4+ T cells sorted from blood. This chain connects TRBV10-2 to TRBJ2-7, with D perhaps TRBD1 or TRBD2 (5 bases each). The TCR sequence derives from a child under 18 with CD3G deficiency. CDR3 region: CASGRGPGYEQYF. Here the CDR3 DNA reads TGCGCCAGTGGTCGGGGCCCCGGGTACGAGCAGTACTTC.